The rows below give T cell receptor beta chains drawn from one sample of a study of OX40 agonist ivuxolimab in advanced cancers. Profiled with immunoSEQ multiplex PCR; TCRdb holds only in-frame clones, not every one. This sample has around 83,000 clones; around 85% occur once, and the top ten carry roughly 6.6%. This sample comprised CD4+ or CD8+ T cells sorted from blood, obtained in a trial of the OX40 agonist ivuxolimab. Every receptor here comes from an adult with an advanced solid tumor such as melanoma, head and neck, liver or kidney cancer. CDR3s include the opening cysteine and the closing phenylalanine or tryptophan. Fields, in order: D gene, J gene, V gene, clone size, CDR3 DNA, CDR3 protein. A D gene is named only where the DNA matches it firmly. A clone size is listed for some rows: how often the clone was seen (once, few, many), or a class if it is expanded.

d_gene: TRBD1
j_gene: TRBJ1-1
v_gene: TRBV9
abundance: -
CDR3nt: TGTGCCAGCAGCCCACGGGAGGGGGCCCCTAACACTGAAGCTTTCTTT
CDR3aa: CASSPREGAPNTEAFF

d_gene: -
j_gene: TRBJ1-2
v_gene: TRBV9
abundance: -
CDR3nt: TGTGCCAGCAGCGTGGACGCGGGACTACAGGGATCTAACTATGGCTACACCTTC
CDR3aa: CASSVDAGLQGSNYGYTF

d_gene: -
j_gene: TRBJ2-5
v_gene: TRBV5-1
abundance: -
CDR3nt: TGCGCCAGCAGGTCAGGGGAGATAGGAGAGACCCAGTACTTC
CDR3aa: CASRSGEIGETQYF

d_gene: -
j_gene: TRBJ2-4
v_gene: TRBV11-2
abundance: once
CDR3nt: TGTGCCAGCAGCTGGGACGACCTAGCCAAAAACATTCAGTACTTC
CDR3aa: CASSWDDLAKNIQYF

d_gene: TRBD2
j_gene: TRBJ2-3
v_gene: TRBV5-4
abundance: -
CDR3nt: TGTGCCAGCAGATTTCGGACTAGCGGTAGCACAGATACGCAGTATTTT
CDR3aa: CASRFRTSGSTDTQYF

d_gene: -
j_gene: TRBJ1-1
v_gene: TRBV11-3
abundance: -
CDR3nt: TGTGCCAGCAGCCCGCGGGCAGGCAGAGCTTTCTTT
CDR3aa: CASSPRAGRAFF

d_gene: -
j_gene: TRBJ1-4
v_gene: TRBV5-8
abundance: -
CDR3nt: TGTGCCAGCAGCCCCCAAGCCGGACGTCCTCGGGCTAATGAAAAACTGTTTTTT
CDR3aa: CASSPQAGRPRANEKLFF

d_gene: -
j_gene: TRBJ1-5
v_gene: TRBV6-6
abundance: -
CDR3nt: TGTGCCAGCAGTTACCCCGGCGGTCAGCCCCAGCATTTT
CDR3aa: CASSYPGGQPQHF

d_gene: -
j_gene: TRBJ1-1
v_gene: TRBV7-3
abundance: once
CDR3nt: TGTGCCAGCAGCTTACAAGGGAACACTGAAGCTTTCTTT
CDR3aa: CASSLQGNTEAFF

d_gene: -
j_gene: TRBJ2-5
v_gene: TRBV6-5
abundance: few
CDR3nt: TGTGCCAGCAGTCCAGAGGGGGTTGTCCAAGAGACCCAGTACTTC
CDR3aa: CASSPEGVVQETQYF

d_gene: -
j_gene: TRBJ2-5
v_gene: TRBV12-5
abundance: -
CDR3nt: TGTGCTAGTGGTTTGGTACGCGCCCAGTACTTC
CDR3aa: CASGLVRAQYF

d_gene: -
j_gene: TRBJ1-5
v_gene: TRBV6-1
abundance: -
CDR3nt: TGTGCCAGCAGCCTCTTTAAAAGGGAGCCCCAGCATTTT
CDR3aa: CASSLFKREPQHF

d_gene: -
j_gene: TRBJ1-1
v_gene: TRBV6-6
abundance: few
CDR3nt: TGTGCCAGCAGTTACCAATACGGGGCTTTCTTT
CDR3aa: CASSYQYGAFF

d_gene: -
j_gene: TRBJ2-6
v_gene: TRBV29-1
abundance: -
CDR3nt: TGCAGCGCCTCGGAAGGGTACGGGGCCAACGTCCTGACTTTC
CDR3aa: CSASEGYGANVLTF

d_gene: -
j_gene: TRBJ2-3
v_gene: TRBV7-3
abundance: -
CDR3nt: TGTGCCAGCAGCTTAAGTTCCCTCGCAGATACGCAGTATTTT
CDR3aa: CASSLSSLADTQYF

d_gene: TRBD1
j_gene: TRBJ1-5
v_gene: TRBV6-1
abundance: -
CDR3nt: TGTGCCAGCAGCCCCAGGGGGGTCCAGCCCCAGCATTTT
CDR3aa: CASSPRGVQPQHF

d_gene: TRBD1
j_gene: TRBJ2-5
v_gene: TRBV2
abundance: -
CDR3nt: TGTGCCAGCAGACCGACAGGGGGTACGCAGACCCAGTACTTC
CDR3aa: CASRPTGGTQTQYF

d_gene: -
j_gene: TRBJ1-2
v_gene: TRBV4-3
abundance: -
CDR3nt: TGCGCCAGCAGCCAAGAATGGGGTTACAGCTATGGCTACACCTTC
CDR3aa: CASSQEWGYSYGYTF